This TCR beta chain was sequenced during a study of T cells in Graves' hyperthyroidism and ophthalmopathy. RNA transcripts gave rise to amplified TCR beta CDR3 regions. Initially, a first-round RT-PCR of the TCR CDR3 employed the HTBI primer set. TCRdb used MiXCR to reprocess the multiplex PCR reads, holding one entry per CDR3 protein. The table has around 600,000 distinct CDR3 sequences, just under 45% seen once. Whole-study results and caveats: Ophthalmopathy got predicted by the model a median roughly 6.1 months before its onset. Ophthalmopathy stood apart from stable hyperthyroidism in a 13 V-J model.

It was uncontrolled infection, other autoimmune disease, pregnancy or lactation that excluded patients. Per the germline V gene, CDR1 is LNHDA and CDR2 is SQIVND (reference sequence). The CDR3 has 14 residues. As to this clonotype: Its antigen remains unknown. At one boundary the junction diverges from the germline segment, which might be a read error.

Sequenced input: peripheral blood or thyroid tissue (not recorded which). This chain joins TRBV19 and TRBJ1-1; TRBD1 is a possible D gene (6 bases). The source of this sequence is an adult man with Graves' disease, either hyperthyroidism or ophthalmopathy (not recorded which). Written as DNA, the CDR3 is TGTGCCAGTAGTATTGCAGGGGCGGACACTGAGGCTTTCTTT. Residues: CASSIAGADTEAFF.